The 3 T cell receptor beta chains reported below all come from one sample, sequenced in a study of control samples from healthy donors and cancer patients. Only in-frame clones appear in the TCRdb table, and some are missing; sequencing was by immunoSEQ multiplex PCR. The sample lists 150,000 to 200,000 clones, 90% occurring once. Source material: blood. Receptor source: a woman between 50 and 59 years old in good health.

The chain couples TRBV30 to TRBJ2-3; 9 bases fit TRBD2. V gave up 3 bases and J gave up 7 bases; unmatched junction bases: 14. CDR1 and CDR2 (germline): GTSNPN, SVGIG (reference sequence). The CDR3 is made up of 16 amino acids. The CDR3 DNA follows: TGTGCCTGGAGACTTTTAGCGGGGGCGATCACGAATACGCAGTATTTT. It translates to CAWRLLAGAITNTQYF. Combining the CDR3 with reference TRBV30 and TRBJ2-3 gives the whole variable domain SQTIHQWPATLVQPVGSPLSLECTVEGTSNPNLYWYRQAAGRGLQLLFYSVGIGQISSEVPQNLSASRPQDRQFILSSKKLLLSDSGFYLCAWRLLAGAITNTQYFGPGTRLTVL.

The chain couples TRBV6-6 to TRBJ1-5; 9 bases line up with TRBD1. Germline values: CDR1 MNHNY, CDR2 SVGAGI (reference sequence). V lost 10 bases, J lost 5 bases, and 6 bases stayed unmatched. This CDR3 region has 13 residues. This chain's CDR3 is CATRDREDQPQHF. For the CDR3, the DNA is TGTGCCACCCGGGACAGGGAGGATCAGCCCCAGCATTTT.

The chain has TRBV7-3 and TRBJ1-2; D is perhaps TRBD1 (5 bases). With 2 bases removed from V and 8 bases from J, the gap between germline ends came to 15 bases. This CDR3 spans 14 amino acids. The germline V gene has CDR1 SGHTA and CDR2 FQGTGA. DNA of the CDR3: TGTGCCAGCAGCTTAGACAGCCTCAAACGGGGCTACACCTTC. It codes for CASSLDSLKRGYTF.